These 29 T cell receptor beta chains originate from one sample sequenced in a study of T cells in tumors after PD-1 blockade. Method: immunoSEQ multiplex PCR; TCRdb's copy keeps in-frame clones and lacks some. The sample lists 55,000 to 70,000 clones; about 80% were seen once. This specimen was PBMCs, taken before anti-PD-1 treatment. Receptors were obtained from a human donor with basal cell carcinoma.

This clone came up once. CDR3 sequence reads: CASSQYRETQYF. The CDR3 coding sequence is TGTGCCAGCAGTCAATACCGAGAGACCCAGTACTTC. The chain carries TRBV12-3 or TRBV12-4 and TRBJ2-5, with unresolved D. The CDR3 totals 12 residues. V was cut by 5 bases and J by 4 bases, with 8 bases left in between.

The rearrangement links TRBV12-3 or TRBV12-4 to TRBJ1-2; D gene ambiguous. This CDR3 region has 13 residues. V was shortened by 3 bases and J by 8 bases, with 13 bases between the two germline ends. The CDR3 loop is CASSFSSGSGYTF. The CDR3 bases are TGTGCCAGCAGTTTTTCGTCAGGTAGCGGCTACACCTTC.

In this sample, this clone turned up a few times. This sequence joins TRBV5-1 and TRBJ2-2, with D tentatively TRBD1 (5 bases). V lost 4 bases, J lost 5 bases, and 9 bases lay in between. This CDR3 is 13 amino acids long. Germline V gives CDR1 SGHRS, CDR2 YFSETQ. The CDR3 here is CASSPRQTGELFF. Here the CDR3 DNA reads TGCGCCAGCAGCCCGAGACAGACCGGGGAGCTGTTTTTT.

V usage is TRBV4-1 and J usage is TRBJ2-4, with D uncertain. V was trimmed by 2 bases and J by 6 bases, leaving 11 bases between them. CDR1 MGHRA and CDR2 YSYEKL come from the germline V gene. The CDR3 totals 14 residues. CDR3 residues: CASSQPGRTNIQYF. The DNA for the CDR3 is TGCGCCAGCAGCCAACCAGGTCGTACAAACATTCAGTACTTC.

J is TRBJ1-5 and V is TRBV6-1, with D possibly TRBD1 on 6 matching bases. The V gene lost 3 bases and the J gene lost 7 bases, with 13 bases spanning the gap. This CDR3 contains 14 residues. CDR1 is MNHNS, CDR2 SASEGT, per germline. This chain's CDR3 is CASSELGGLQPQHF. The CDR3 nucleotides are TGTGCCAGCAGTGAGTTAGGGGGATTGCAGCCCCAGCATTTT.

The V gene is TRBV18, the J gene TRBJ1-1; 7 nucleotides agree with TRBD1. CDR1 is KGHSH, CDR2 LQKENI, per germline. The CDR3 runs 17 residues. The V segment lost 0 bases and the J segment 3 bases; nucleotides outside the gene matches: 10. The CDR3 sequence: CASSPPRGREKDTEAFF. The CDR3, as DNA: TGTGCCAGCTCACCACCGAGGGGGCGGGAAAAGGACACTGAAGCTTTCTTT.

This chain connects TRBV5-1 to TRBJ1-1; a weak D match, TRBD1 (5 bases). Trimming stripped 3 bases from V and 0 bases from J, with 15 bases between. CDR1 and CDR2 from the germline V gene are SGHRS and YFSETQ. The CDR3 has 16 amino acids. CDR3: CASSSPTGRMNTEAFF. CDR3 bases: TGCGCCAGCAGCTCCCCTACGGGACGTATGAACACTGAAGCTTTCTTT.

The genes are TRBV30 and TRBJ2-2, with D perhaps matching TRBD1 (5 bases). The CDR3 is 14 amino acids. The V and J ends lost 0 bases and 5 bases respectively, with 10 bases between them. Germline lookup yields CDR1 GTSNPN and CDR2 SVGIG (reference sequence). This CDR3 is CAWSVPGITGELFF. DNA of the CDR3: TGTGCCTGGAGTGTGCCAGGGATTACCGGGGAGCTGTTTTTT.

This clone appeared once. The chain has TRBV9 and TRBJ1-5; possibly TRBD1 for D (5 bases). V lost 0 bases and J 6 bases, leaving 10 bases between the germline ends. Germline lookup yields CDR1 SGDLS and CDR2 YYNGEE. The CDR3 contains 14 residues. The CDR3 reads CASSVAGTGQPQHF. The DNA for the CDR3 is TGTGCCAGCAGCGTAGCTGGGACGGGTCAGCCCCAGCATTTT. The variable domain in full, completed from reference TRBV9 and TRBJ1-5, reads DSGVTQTPKHLITATGQRVTLRCSPRSGDLSVYWYQQSLDQGLQFLIQYYNGEERAKGNILERFSAQQFPDLHSELNLSSLELGDSALYFCASSVAGTGQPQHFGDGTRLSIL.

The chain couples TRBV6-5 to TRBJ2-3; 9 bases align to TRBD2. The length of the CDR3 is 15 residues. Germline V lookup: CDR1 MNHEY, CDR2 SVGAGI. J was trimmed by 1 base and V by 7 bases; bases with no gene match: 6. The CDR3 is CASIPASGGTDTQYF. Written as DNA, the CDR3 is TGTGCCAGCATCCCCGCTAGCGGGGGCACAGATACGCAGTATTTT.

This clone appeared once. V gene TRBV9 combines with J gene TRBJ2-2, with 8 positions matching TRBD2. The trim removed 2 bases at V and 4 bases at J, leaving 4 bases unmatched. Looked up from germline, CDR1 is SGDLS and CDR2 is YYNGEE. The CDR3 is 15 amino acids. The CDR3 bases are TGTGCCAGCAGCGTGGGGGGACTAGGCACCGGGGAGCTGTTTTTT. It is translated as CASSVGGLGTGELFF.

This chain uses TRBV2 with TRBJ1-2; D may be TRBD1 (6 bases). This CDR3 contains 16 residues. CDR1 is SNHLY, CDR2 FYNNEI, per germline. Trimming removed 5 bases from V and 0 bases from J, with 16 bases in between. The CDR3 spells CASSRLPGASNYGYTF. Written as DNA, the CDR3 is TGTGCCAGCAGTAGATTACCAGGGGCTTCTAACTATGGCTACACCTTC.

V usage is TRBV10-2 and J usage is TRBJ2-1; TRBD2 matches 13 bases. In germline, CDR1 is WSHSY, CDR2 SAAADI. This CDR3 has 14 amino acids. J gave up 7 bases and V 6 bases, and 3 bases lay outside the gene matches. The CDR3 DNA reads TGCGCCAGCAGGGGGACTAGCGGGGTGAATGAGCAGTTCTTC. Protein product: CASRGTSGVNEQFF.

The V call is TRBV7-9, the J call TRBJ2-4, with no clear D. CDR3 size: 14 residues. CDR1 SEHNR and CDR2 FQNEAQ come from the germline V gene (reference sequence). The V and J ends lost 1 base and 0 bases respectively, with 4 bases between them. The CDR3 nucleotides read TGTGCCAGCAGCTTAGGGGAAGCCAAAAACATTCAGTACTTC. It is translated as CASSLGEAKNIQYF.

J is TRBJ1-4 and V is TRBV19, with D uncertain. The V and J ends lost 0 bases and 8 bases respectively, with 7 bases between them. In germline, CDR1 is LNHDA, CDR2 SQIVND (reference sequence). The CDR3 spans 13 residues. CDR3 sequence reads: CASSIDRFEKLFF. Written as DNA, the CDR3 is TGTGCCAGTAGTATAGATCGTTTCGAAAAACTGTTTTTT. The variable domain in full, with the rest retrieved from reference TRBV19 and TRBJ1-4, is DGGITQSPKYLFRKEGQNVTLSCEQNLNHDAMYWYRQDPGQGLRLIYYSQIVNDFQKGDIAEGYSVSREKKESFPLTVTSAQKNPTAFYLCASSIDRFEKLFFGSGTQLSVL.

This chain links TRBV18 with TRBJ2-7; D assignment may be TRBD1 or TRBD2 (6 bases each). Germline V gene data show CDR1 as KGHSH and CDR2 as LQKENI. V was shortened by 3 bases and J by 6 bases, with 18 bases between the two germline ends. The CDR3 sequence is 15 residues long. CDR3 DNA sequence: TGTGCCAGCTCACCGCCGGGACAACCGCGGGGCGAGCAGTACTTC. Residues: CASSPPGQPRGEQYF.

This clone was observed a few times. The V gene is TRBV6-1, the J gene TRBJ1-6; no reliable D call. Germline V lookup: CDR1 MNHNS, CDR2 SASEGT. This CDR3 region has 11 residues. V lost 0 bases to trimming and J lost 9 bases, with 0 bases between them. CDR3: CASSEASPLHF. As DNA, the CDR3 is TGTGCCAGCAGTGAAGCTTCACCCCTCCACTTT.

The chain is built from TRBV6-2 or TRBV6-3 and TRBJ2-7; D not resolved. CDR3 length: 15 amino acids. Germline values: CDR1 MNHEY, CDR2 SVGEGT. V gave up 4 bases and J gave up 2 bases, with 15 bases separating them. CDR3: CASSSIATVTYEQYF. In nucleotides, the CDR3 is TGTGCCAGCAGTTCTATAGCAACAGTTACCTACGAGCAGTACTTC.

In its sample, this clone was seen once. The chain couples TRBV3-1 (or the pseudogene TRBV3-2) to TRBJ1-6, with D maybe TRBD1 (5 bases). CDR1 is LGHDT, CDR2 YNNKEL, per germline (reference sequence). Trimming removed 0 bases at V and 9 bases at J, with 15 bases between. The CDR3 sequence is 16 residues long. The chain's CDR3 is CASSQDLGELGSPLHF. The CDR3 region has the DNA TGTGCCAGCAGCCAAGATCTGGGGGAATTGGGTTCACCCCTCCACTTT.

This clone was recorded once. The chain recombines TRBV25-1 with TRBJ1-1; D is perhaps TRBD1 (5 bases). The CDR3 length is 15 residues. Germline CDR1 MGHDK, CDR2 SYGVNS. Trimming left V 8 bases short and J 4 bases short, with 20 bases between. CDR3 loop: CASGTAIGRGTEAFF. CDR3 DNA: TGTGCCAGCGGGACCGCTATTGGGAGGGGCACTGAAGCTTTCTTT.

V is TRBV5-4 and J is TRBJ1-4, with D possibly matching TRBD1 (5 bases). Looked up from germline, CDR1 is SGHNT and CDR2 is YYREEE (reference sequence). Trimming stripped 5 bases from V and 0 bases from J, with 17 bases between. The CDR3 consists of 17 residues. The chain's CDR3 is CASSPGPGTATNEKLFF. CDR3 in DNA: TGTGCCAGCAGTCCGGGACCCGGAACTGCAACTAATGAAAAACTGTTTTTT.

This clone occurred a few times. This sequence joins TRBV29-1 and TRBJ1-1; 10 bases fit TRBD1. Germline V gives CDR1 SQVTM, CDR2 ANQGSEA. The length of the CDR3 is 17 residues. The junction had 14 bases not matched to a gene; V was cut back by 6 bases and J by 1 base. For the CDR3, the DNA is TGCAGCGTCCACGAGAGGGGACAGGGGTTCAGGAACACTGAAGCTTTCTTT. Translation: CSVHERGQGFRNTEAFF.

This chain links TRBV24-1 with TRBJ1-1; unclear D gene. V shed 4 bases and J shed 2 bases, with 22 bases lying between them. CDR1 and CDR2 from the germline V gene are KGHDR and SFDVKD. This CDR3 is 18 amino acids long. The CDR3 sequence is CATSEKLRTRSRNTEAFF. The CDR3 region has the DNA TGTGCCACCAGTGAAAAACTCAGGACCCGGAGCCGTAACACTGAAGCTTTCTTT.

This clone was observed a single time. The chain uses TRBV3-1 (or the pseudogene TRBV3-2) and TRBJ1-1; the D is unclear. Trimming pared 0 bases from V and 1 base from J, leaving 9 bases between. Germline CDR1 reads LGHDT; CDR2 reads YNNKEL (reference sequence). The CDR3 sequence is 15 residues long. CDR3 DNA: TGTGCCAGCAGCCAAGAGGACCTCAGGAACACTGAAGCTTTCTTT. It is translated as CASSQEDLRNTEAFF.

The rearrangement links TRBV19 to TRBJ1-5, with a possible D match to TRBD1 (6 bases). The V gene lost 6 bases and the J gene lost 7 bases, with 10 bases spanning the gap. Germline-derived CDR1 and CDR2 are LNHDA and SQIVND (reference sequence). The CDR3 extends over 12 amino acids. In DNA form, the CDR3 reads TGTGCCAGTAGCGCAGGGGACCAGCCCCAGCATTTT. Translating it yields CASSAGDQPQHF. Looking up the rest from reference TRBV19 and TRBJ1-5 gives the full variable domain: DGGITQSPKYLFRKEGQNVTLSCEQNLNHDAMYWYRQDPGQGLRLIYYSQIVNDFQKGDIAEGYSVSREKKESFPLTVTSAQKNPTAFYLCASSAGDQPQHFGDGTRLSIL.

This clone has only a few counts. V usage is TRBV7-3 and J usage is TRBJ1-2; tentative D call: TRBD1 (6 bases). The CDR3 has 18 amino acids. Germline CDR1 and CDR2: SGHTA and FQGTGA. V was shortened by 2 bases and J by 0 bases, with 19 bases between the two germline ends. As DNA, the CDR3 is TGTGCCAGCAGCTTACCGGACAGTTCGTCGGATCCTAACTATGGCTACACCTTC. Translated, it gives CASSLPDSSSDPNYGYTF.

The chain links TRBV2 to TRBJ1-5; D is unresolved. Between the trimmed V and J ends, which lost 3 bases and 0 bases, there was a span of 9 bases. Germline CDR1 SNHLY, CDR2 FYNNEI. This CDR3 is 15 amino acids long. The CDR3, as DNA: TGTGCCAGCAGTGAGCCGGGAGGTAGCAATCAGCCCCAGCATTTT. It is translated as CASSEPGGSNQPQHF. Filled out from reference TRBV2 and TRBJ1-5, the complete variable domain reads EPEVTQTPSHQVTQMGQEVILRCVPISNHLYFYWYRQILGQKVEFLVSFYNNEISEKSEIFDDQFSVERPDGSNFTLKIRSTKLEDSAMYFCASSEPGGSNQPQHFGDGTRLSIL.

The rearrangement uses TRBV15 and TRBJ1-1, with D possibly matching TRBD1 (5 bases). There are 14 residues in the CDR3. The V gene lost 1 base and the J gene lost 11 bases, with 17 bases spanning the gap. Germline assignment: CDR1 LNHNV and CDR2 YYDKDF (reference sequence). The CDR3 loop is CATSRGETDKRAFF. The CDR3 bases are TGTGCCACCAGCAGAGGTGAGACAGATAAGAGGGCTTTCTTT.

The V call is TRBV18, the J call TRBJ2-3; 11 nucleotides line up with TRBD2. V lost 4 bases to trimming and J lost 2 bases; unmatched junction nucleotides: 2. The CDR3 consists of 15 residues. CDR1 is KGHSH, CDR2 LQKENI, per germline. This CDR3 is CASSQLAGDTDTQYF. The CDR3 nucleotides are TGTGCCAGCTCACAACTAGCGGGGGACACAGATACGCAGTATTTT.